The T cell receptor beta chain described here comes from a study of cytomegalovirus exposure and HLA in healthy donors. Study findings and constraints: Reports state that TCR beta sequences accurately predicted most subjects' HLA-A and HLA-B alleles. A previous analysis found most TCR beta V segments productive roughly 87% or roughly 30% of the time.

PCR primers comprised 60 Vbeta and 13 Jbeta primers. Assay used: immunoSEQ multiplex PCR; TCRdb lists only in-frame clones, some missing. Counted here are roughly 150,000 clones, 60% to 80% occurring once; the ten biggest clones make up 13% to 15%. The count of this clone is one. No antigen is known for it. A read error may produce the germline difference seen at one junction end. CDR3 length: 19 residues. Germline CDR1 reads MNHEY; CDR2 reads SMNVEV (reference sequence). This sequence was found in a woman aged 40 to 49 in good health and CMV-seronegative. The chain recombines TRBV27 with TRBJ2-4; 13 bases map to TRBD2. Sequencing used PBMCs. The DNA of the CDR3 is TGTGCCAGCAGTTTATCTAGGCCGGGGACTAGCGGGGTCAAAAACAGTCAGTACTTC. This translates into CASSLSRPGTSGVKNSQYF.